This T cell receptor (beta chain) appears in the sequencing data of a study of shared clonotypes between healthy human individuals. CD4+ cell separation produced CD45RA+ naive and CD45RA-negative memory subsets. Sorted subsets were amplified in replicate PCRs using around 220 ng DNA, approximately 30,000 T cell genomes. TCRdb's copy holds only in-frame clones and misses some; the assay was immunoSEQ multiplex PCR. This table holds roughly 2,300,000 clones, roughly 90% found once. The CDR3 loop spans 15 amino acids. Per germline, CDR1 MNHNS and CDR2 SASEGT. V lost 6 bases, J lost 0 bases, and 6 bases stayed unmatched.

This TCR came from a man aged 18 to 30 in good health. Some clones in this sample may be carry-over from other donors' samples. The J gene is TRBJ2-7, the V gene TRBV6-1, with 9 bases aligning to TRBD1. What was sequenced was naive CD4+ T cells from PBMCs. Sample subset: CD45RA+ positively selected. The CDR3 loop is CASSAGTGSSYEQYF. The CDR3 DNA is TGTGCCAGCAGCGCCGGGACAGGGAGCTCCTACGAGCAGTACTTC.